The clone carrying this T cell receptor beta chain occurred many times. This specimen comes from a study of CD8 T cells in ankylosing spondylitis. MiXCR, applied by TCRdb to the 5' RACE reads, yields one record per CDR3 protein. The top ten clones hold roughly 8% of a sample with 250,000 to 300,000 distinct CDR3 sequences, 20% of them seen once. The specimen was blood, either unsorted or a sorted T cell fraction (not recorded which). This clonotype originated in a male donor with ankylosing spondylitis or in good health (not recorded which).

CDR3 DNA sequence: TGTGCCAGCAGCGTAGTGCAGGTTCCGAACACTGAAGCTTTCTTT. Translated, it gives CASSVVQVPNTEAFF. V and J are TRBV9 and TRBJ1-1; D gene uncertain. The ends were cut back, 0 bases at V and 1 base at J, with 10 bases in the middle. CDR3 length equals 15 residues. Germline V gene lookup returns CDR1 SGDLS and CDR2 YYNGEE.